This T cell receptor (beta chain) was recovered during a study of blood T cell repertoires in COVID-19. Study at large: Whether acute or convalescent, the COVID-19 samples came from the United States, Italy and Spain. PBMCs, B-cell-depleted T cells, or T cells were the source of the cDNA or gDNA that made up the material.

Germline V gives CDR1 SGDLS, CDR2 YYNGEE. The V and J ends lost 3 bases and 6 bases respectively, with 13 bases between them. There are 13 residues in the CDR3. In the original processing: Researchers report that nucleated cell counts were estimated from reference gene primer amplification. The protocol was immunoSEQ multiplex PCR, while the TCRdb copy is restricted to in-frame clones and leaves out a portion. That table supplies the V and J calls and clone size; D and trimming were determined from the DNA. Of under 250,000 clones in the sample, approximately 91% were seen once. The sequenced sample was peripheral blood. The chain links TRBV9 to TRBJ2-7, with D unresolved. The sequence derives from a woman aged 40-49 years with acute or convalescent COVID-19. The CDR3 sequence is CASSADPRSEQYV. In DNA form, the CDR3 reads TGTGCCAGCAGCGCTGATCCAAGGAGCGAGCAGTACGTC.